Below, 5 T cell receptor beta chains from the same sample are listed, as sequenced in a study of neurological immune-mediated disorders. Each CDR3 protein is one row after TCRdb ran MiXCR on the 5' RACE reads. The data show over 50,000 distinct CDR3 sequences, with around 3.3% seen just once and 5.5% to 6.5% held by the top ten. Sequencing input: PBMCs. All receptors come from a man in his forties with multiple sclerosis.

This clonotype was picked up many times. The chain has TRBV7-9 and TRBJ2-2; 8 bases line up with TRBD2. CDR1 and CDR2 from the germline V gene are SEHNR and FQNEAQ (reference sequence). Trimming removed 6 bases from V and 5 bases from J; junction bases left unmatched: 11. The CDR3 is 16 amino acids. CDR3 protein: CASSTGAVAGTGELFF. Here the CDR3 DNA reads TGTGCCAGCAGTACAGGCGCGGTAGCGGGGACCGGGGAGCTGTTTTTT.

This clonotype was counted at least ten times. The chain couples TRBV5-1 to TRBJ1-3, with no clear D. Germline V lookup: CDR1 SGHRS, CDR2 YFSETQ. Trimming took 7 bases from V and 4 from J, leaving 15 bases between them. The CDR3 is made up of 14 amino acids. For the CDR3, the DNA is TGCGCCAGCGGCGAGACGGGATCCGGAAACACCATATATTTT. It specifies CASGETGSGNTIYF.

This clonotype has more than one count but fewer than ten. The chain links TRBV5-1 to TRBJ2-5; unclear D gene. V was clipped by 0 bases and J by 4 bases, with 10 bases between them. The CDR3 covers 14 residues. Germline V gene lookup returns CDR1 SGHRS and CDR2 YFSETQ. CDR3 in DNA: TGCGCCAGCAGCTTGGGTGCGCGAGGAGAGACCCAGTACTTC. Translating it yields CASSLGARGETQYF.

At least ten counts were recorded for this clonotype. The V and J genes are TRBV18 and TRBJ2-7; D not certain. V lost 6 bases and J lost 5, with 11 bases in between. The CDR3 runs to 12 residues. The germline V gene encodes CDR1 KGHSH and CDR2 LQKENI. This CDR3 reads CASSSGRDEQYF. The CDR3 DNA sequence: TGTGCCAGCTCTTCGGGCCGCGACGAGCAGTACTTC. The full variable domain, with the rest looked up from reference TRBV18 and TRBJ2-7, is NAGVMQNPRHLVRRRGQEARLRCSPMKGHSHVYWYRQLPEEGLKFMVYLQKENIIDESGMPKERFSAEFPKEGPSILRIQQVVRGDSAAYFCASSSGRDEQYFGPGTRLTVT.

The chain is built from TRBV7-9 and TRBJ2-5; 8 bases align to TRBD2. The CDR3 extends over 14 amino acids. Germline CDR1 reads SEHNR; CDR2 reads FQNEAQ (reference sequence). V lost 2 bases to trimming and J lost 1 base; unmatched junction nucleotides: 0. The CDR3 DNA follows: TGTGCCAGCAGCTTAACTAGCGGCCAAGAGACCCAGTACTTC. Its protein product is CASSLTSGQETQYF.